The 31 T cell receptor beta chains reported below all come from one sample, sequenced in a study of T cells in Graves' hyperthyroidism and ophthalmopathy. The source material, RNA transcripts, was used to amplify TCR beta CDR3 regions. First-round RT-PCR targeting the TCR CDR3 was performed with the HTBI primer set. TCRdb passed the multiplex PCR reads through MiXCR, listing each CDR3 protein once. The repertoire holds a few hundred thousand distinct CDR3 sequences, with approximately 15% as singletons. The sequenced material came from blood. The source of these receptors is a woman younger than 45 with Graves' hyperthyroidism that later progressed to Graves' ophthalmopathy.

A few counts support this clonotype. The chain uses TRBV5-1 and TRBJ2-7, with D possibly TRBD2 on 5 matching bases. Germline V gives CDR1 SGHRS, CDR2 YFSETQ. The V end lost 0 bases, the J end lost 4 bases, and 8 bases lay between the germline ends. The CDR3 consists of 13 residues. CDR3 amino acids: CASSLGAEYEQYF. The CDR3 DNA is TGCGCCAGCAGCTTGGGAGCGGAATACGAGCAGTACTTC.

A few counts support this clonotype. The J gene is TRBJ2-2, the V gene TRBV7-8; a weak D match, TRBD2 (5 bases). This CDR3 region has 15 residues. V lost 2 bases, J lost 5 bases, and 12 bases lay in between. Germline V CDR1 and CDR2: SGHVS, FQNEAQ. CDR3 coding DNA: TGTGCCAGCAGCTTACTATCTCCGGGGACCGGGGAGCTGTTTTTT. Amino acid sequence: CASSLLSPGTGELFF.

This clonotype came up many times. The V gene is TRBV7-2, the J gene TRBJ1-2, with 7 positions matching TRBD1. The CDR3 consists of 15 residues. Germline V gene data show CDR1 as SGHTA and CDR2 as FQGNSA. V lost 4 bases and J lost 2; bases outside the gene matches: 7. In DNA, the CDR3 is TGTGCCAGCAGCTCGCTGGGACAGATAAACTATGGCTACACCTTC. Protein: CASSSLGQINYGYTF.

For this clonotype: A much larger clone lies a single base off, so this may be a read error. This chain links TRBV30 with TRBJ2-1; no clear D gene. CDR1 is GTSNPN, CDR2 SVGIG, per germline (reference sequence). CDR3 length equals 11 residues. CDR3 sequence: CAWSMAAEQLF. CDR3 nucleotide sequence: TGTGCCTGGAGTATGGCGGCTGAGCAGCTCTTC.

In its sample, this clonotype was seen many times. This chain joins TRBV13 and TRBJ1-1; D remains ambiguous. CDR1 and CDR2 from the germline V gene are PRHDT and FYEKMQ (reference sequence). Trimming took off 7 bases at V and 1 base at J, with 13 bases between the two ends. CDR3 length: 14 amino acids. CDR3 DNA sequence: TGTGCCAGCATAGACGGGCCGGCGAACACTGAAGCTTTCTTT. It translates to CASIDGPANTEAFF.

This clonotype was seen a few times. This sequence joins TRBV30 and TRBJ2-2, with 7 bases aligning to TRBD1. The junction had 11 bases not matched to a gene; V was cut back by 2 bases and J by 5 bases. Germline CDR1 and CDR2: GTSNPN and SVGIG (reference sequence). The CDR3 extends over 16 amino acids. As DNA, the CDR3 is TGTGCCTGGAGTCACCCAAAGGGGGCGAGGACCGGGGAGCTGTTTTTT. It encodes CAWSHPKGARTGELFF.

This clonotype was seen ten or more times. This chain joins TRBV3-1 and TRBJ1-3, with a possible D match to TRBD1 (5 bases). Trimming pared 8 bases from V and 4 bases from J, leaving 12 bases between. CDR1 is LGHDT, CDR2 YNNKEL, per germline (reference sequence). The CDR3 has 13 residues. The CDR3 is CASRDERGNTIYF. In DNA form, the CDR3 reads TGTGCCAGCCGGGACGAACGAGGAAACACCATATATTTT.

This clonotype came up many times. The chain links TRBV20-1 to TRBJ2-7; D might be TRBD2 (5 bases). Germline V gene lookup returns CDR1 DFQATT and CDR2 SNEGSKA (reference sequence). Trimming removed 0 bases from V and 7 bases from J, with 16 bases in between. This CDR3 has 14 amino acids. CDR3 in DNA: TGCAGTGCTAGAGATGGCTCGCTAGCCGGAGAGCAGTACTTC. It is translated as CSARDGSLAGEQYF.

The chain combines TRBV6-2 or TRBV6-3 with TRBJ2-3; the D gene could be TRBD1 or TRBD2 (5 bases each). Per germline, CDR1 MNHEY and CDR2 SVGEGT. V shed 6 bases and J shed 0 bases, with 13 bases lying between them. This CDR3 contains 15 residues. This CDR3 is CASRLGTVSTDTQYF. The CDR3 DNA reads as TGTGCCAGCAGACTGGGGACGGTTAGCACAGATACGCAGTATTTT.

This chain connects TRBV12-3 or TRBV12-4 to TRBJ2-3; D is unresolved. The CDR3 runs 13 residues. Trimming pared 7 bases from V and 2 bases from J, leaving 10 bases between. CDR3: CASTPTNTDTQYF. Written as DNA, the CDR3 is TGTGCCAGCACCCCGACGAACACAGATACGCAGTATTTT.

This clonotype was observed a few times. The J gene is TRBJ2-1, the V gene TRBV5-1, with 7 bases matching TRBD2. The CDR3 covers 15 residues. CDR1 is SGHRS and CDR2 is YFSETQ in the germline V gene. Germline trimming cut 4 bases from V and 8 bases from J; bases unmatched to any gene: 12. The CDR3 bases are TGCGCCAGCAGCAGTAGCGGGCTCTCCTCGGATGAGCAGTTCTTC. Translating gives CASSSSGLSSDEQFF.

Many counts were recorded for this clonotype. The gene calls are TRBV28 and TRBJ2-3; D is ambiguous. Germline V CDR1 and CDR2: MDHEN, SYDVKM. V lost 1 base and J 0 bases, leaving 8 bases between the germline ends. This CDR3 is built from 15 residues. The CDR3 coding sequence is TGTGCCAGCAGTTTATCCCGCTTTAGCACAGATACGCAGTATTTT. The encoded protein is CASSLSRFSTDTQYF. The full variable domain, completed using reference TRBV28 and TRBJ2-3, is DVKVTQSSRYLVKRTGEKVFLECVQDMDHENMFWYRQDPGLGLRLIYFSYDVKMKEKGDIPEGYSVSREKKERFSLILESASTNQTSMYLCASSLSRFSTDTQYFGPGTRLTVL.

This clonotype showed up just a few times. CDR3 residues: CASSPVGFTDTQYF. The CDR3 bases are TGTGCCAGCTCACCGGTCGGGTTCACAGATACGCAGTATTTT. V is TRBV18 and J is TRBJ2-3; D uncertain. This CDR3 contains 14 residues. Trimming took off 3 bases at V and 2 bases at J, with 9 bases between the two ends. Looked up from germline, CDR1 is KGHSH and CDR2 is LQKENI.

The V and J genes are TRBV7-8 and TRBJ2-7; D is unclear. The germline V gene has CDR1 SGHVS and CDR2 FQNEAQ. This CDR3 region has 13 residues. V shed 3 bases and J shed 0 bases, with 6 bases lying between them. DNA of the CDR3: TGTGCCAGCAGCTTTGGCGTCTCCTACGAGCAGTACTTC. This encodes CASSFGVSYEQYF.

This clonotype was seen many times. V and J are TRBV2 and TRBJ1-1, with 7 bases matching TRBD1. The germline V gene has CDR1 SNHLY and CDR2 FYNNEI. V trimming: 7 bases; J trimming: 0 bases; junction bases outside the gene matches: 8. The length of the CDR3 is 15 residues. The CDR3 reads CASNRDSRMNTEAFF. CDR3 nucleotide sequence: TGTGCCAGCAATCGGGACAGCCGCATGAACACTGAAGCTTTCTTT.

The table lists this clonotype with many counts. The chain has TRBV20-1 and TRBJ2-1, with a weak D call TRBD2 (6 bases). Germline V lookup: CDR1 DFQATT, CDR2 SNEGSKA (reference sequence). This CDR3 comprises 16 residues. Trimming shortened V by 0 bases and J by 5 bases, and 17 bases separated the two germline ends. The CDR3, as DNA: TGCAGTGCTAGAGATCGGGGTGGCGGGGTACACAATGAGCAGTTCTTC. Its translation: CSARDRGGGVHNEQFF.

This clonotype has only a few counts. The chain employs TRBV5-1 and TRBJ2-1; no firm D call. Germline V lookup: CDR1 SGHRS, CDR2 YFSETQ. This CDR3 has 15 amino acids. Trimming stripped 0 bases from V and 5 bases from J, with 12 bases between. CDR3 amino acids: CASSLAGRTDNEQFF. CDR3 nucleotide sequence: TGCGCCAGCAGCTTGGCCGGAAGGACCGACAATGAGCAGTTCTTC.

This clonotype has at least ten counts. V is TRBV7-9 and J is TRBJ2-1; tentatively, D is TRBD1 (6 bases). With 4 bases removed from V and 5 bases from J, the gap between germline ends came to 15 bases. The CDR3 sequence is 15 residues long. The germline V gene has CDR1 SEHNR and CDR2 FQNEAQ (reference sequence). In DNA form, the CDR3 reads TGTGCCAGCAGCTCCCCCGCAGGGGTGCACAATGAGCAGTTCTTC. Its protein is CASSSPAGVHNEQFF.

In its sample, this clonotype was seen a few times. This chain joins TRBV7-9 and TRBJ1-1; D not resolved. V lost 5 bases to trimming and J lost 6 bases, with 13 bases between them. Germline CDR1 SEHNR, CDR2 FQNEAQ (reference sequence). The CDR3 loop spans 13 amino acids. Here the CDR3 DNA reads TGTGCCAGCAGCCCTGACCCCCATCCTGAAGCTTTCTTT. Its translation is CASSPDPHPEAFF.

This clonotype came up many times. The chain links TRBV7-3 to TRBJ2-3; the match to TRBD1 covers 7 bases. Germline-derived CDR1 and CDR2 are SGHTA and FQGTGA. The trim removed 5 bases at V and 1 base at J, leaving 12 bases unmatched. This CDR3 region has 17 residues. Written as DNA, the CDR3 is TGTGCCAGCAGCCCGAACAGACAGGGTGGAGGCACAGATACGCAGTATTTT. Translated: CASSPNRQGGGTDTQYF. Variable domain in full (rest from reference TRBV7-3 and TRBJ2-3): GAGVSQTPSNKVTEKGKYVELRCDPISGHTALYWYRQSLGQGPEFLIYFQGTGAADDSGLPNDRFFAVRPEGSVSTLKIQRTERGDSAVYLCASSPNRQGGGTDTQYFGPGTRLTVL.

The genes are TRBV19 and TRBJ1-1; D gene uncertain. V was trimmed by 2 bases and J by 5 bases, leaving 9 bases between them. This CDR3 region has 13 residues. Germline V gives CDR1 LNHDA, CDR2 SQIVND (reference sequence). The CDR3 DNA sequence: TGTGCCAGTAGTATAAGCTTGAGGACTGAAGCTTTCTTT. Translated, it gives CASSISLRTEAFF. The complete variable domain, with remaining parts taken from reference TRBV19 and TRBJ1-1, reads DGGITQSPKYLFRKEGQNVTLSCEQNLNHDAMYWYRQDPGQGLRLIYYSQIVNDFQKGDIAEGYSVSREKKESFPLTVTSAQKNPTAFYLCASSISLRTEAFFGQGTRLTVV.

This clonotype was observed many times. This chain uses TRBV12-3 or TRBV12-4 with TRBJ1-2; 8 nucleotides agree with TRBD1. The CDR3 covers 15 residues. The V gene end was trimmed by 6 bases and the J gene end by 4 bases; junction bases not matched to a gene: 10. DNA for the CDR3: TGTGCCAGCAGAGATCCAAACAGGGGGATCTATGGCTACACCTTC. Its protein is CASRDPNRGIYGYTF.

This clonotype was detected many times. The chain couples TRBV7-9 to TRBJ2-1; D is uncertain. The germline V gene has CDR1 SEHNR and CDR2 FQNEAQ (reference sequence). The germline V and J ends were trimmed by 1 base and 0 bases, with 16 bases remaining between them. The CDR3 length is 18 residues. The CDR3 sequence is CASSLEVGSTASYNEQFF. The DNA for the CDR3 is TGTGCCAGCAGCTTAGAGGTTGGCTCAACGGCCTCCTACAATGAGCAGTTCTTC.

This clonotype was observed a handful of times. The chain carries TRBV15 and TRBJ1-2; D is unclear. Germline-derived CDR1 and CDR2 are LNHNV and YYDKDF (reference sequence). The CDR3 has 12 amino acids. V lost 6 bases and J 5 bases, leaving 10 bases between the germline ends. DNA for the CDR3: TGTGCCACCAGGGAGGGAGCGTATGGCTACACCTTC. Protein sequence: CATREGAYGYTF.

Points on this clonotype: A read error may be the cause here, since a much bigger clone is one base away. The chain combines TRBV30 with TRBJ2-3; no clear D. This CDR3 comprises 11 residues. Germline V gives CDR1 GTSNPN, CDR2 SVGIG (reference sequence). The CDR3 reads CVRAQRDTQYF. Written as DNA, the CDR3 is TGTGTCCGCGCCCAAAGAGATACGCAGTATTTT.

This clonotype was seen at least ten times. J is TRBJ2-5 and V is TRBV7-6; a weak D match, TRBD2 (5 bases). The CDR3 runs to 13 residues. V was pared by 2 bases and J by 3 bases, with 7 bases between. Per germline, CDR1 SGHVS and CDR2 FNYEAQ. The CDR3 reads CASSLHGKETQYF. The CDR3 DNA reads TGTGCCAGCAGCTTACACGGGAAAGAGACCCAGTACTTC.

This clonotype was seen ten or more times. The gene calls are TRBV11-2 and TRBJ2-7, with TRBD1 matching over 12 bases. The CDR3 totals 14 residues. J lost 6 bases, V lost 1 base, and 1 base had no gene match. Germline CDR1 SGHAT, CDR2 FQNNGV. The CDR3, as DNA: TGTGCCAGCAGCTTAGGGGACAGGGGGCTCGAGCAGTACTTC. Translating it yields CASSLGDRGLEQYF.

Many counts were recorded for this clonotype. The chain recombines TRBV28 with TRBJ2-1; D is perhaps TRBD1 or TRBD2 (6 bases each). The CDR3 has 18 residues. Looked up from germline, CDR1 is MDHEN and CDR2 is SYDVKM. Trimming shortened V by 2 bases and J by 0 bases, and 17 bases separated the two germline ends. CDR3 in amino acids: CASSLGRGWRGSYNEQFF. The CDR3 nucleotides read TGTGCCAGCAGTTTAGGAAGGGGGTGGCGGGGCTCCTACAATGAGCAGTTCTTC. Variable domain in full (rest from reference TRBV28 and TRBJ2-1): DVKVTQSSRYLVKRTGEKVFLECVQDMDHENMFWYRQDPGLGLRLIYFSYDVKMKEKGDIPEGYSVSREKKERFSLILESASTNQTSMYLCASSLGRGWRGSYNEQFFGPGTRLTVL.

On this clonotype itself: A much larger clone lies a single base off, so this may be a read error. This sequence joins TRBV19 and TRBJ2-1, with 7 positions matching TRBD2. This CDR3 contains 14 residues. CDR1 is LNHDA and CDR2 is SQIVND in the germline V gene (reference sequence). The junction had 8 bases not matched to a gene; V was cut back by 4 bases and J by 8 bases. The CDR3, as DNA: TGTGCCAGTAGTAAGGCGGGAGCTTACGATGAGCAGTTCTTC. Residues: CASSKAGAYDEQFF.

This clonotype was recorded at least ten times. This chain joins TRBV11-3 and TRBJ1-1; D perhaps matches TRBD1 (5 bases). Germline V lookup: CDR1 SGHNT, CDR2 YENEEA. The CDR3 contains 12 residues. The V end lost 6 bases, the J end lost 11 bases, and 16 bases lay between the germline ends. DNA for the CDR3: TGTGCCAGCAGTTCTGCTTCCCGGGGGGCTTTCTTT. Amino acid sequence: CASSSASRGAFF.

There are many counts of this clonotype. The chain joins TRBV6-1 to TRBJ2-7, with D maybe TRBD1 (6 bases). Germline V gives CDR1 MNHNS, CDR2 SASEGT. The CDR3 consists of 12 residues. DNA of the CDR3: TGTGCAACTGGGACAAGGGTTGGCGAGCAGTACTTC. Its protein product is CATGTRVGEQYF.